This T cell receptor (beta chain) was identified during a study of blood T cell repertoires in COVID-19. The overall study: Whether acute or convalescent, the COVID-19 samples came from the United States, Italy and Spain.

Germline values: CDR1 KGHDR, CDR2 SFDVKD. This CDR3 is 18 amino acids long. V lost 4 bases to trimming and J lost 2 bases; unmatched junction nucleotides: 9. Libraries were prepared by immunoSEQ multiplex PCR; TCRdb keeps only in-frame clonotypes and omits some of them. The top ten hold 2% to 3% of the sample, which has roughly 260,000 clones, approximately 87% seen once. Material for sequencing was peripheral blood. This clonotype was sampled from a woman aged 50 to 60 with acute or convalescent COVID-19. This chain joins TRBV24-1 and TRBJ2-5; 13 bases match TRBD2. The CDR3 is CATSDWTSGRGDQETQYF. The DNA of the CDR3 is TGTGCCACCAGTGACTGGACTAGCGGGAGAGGGGATCAAGAGACCCAGTACTTC.